This T cell receptor beta chain is from a study of T cell changes during pregnancy in multiple sclerosis. Data came from immunoSEQ multiplex PCR; TCRdb stores just in-frame clones and leaves some out. Among some 38,000 clones listed, around nine tenths were seen once. Germline V lookup: CDR1 SEHNR, CDR2 FQNEAQ (reference sequence). Trimming took 7 bases from V and 4 from J, leaving 17 bases between them. The length of the CDR3 is 14 residues. The input for sequencing was CD8+ T cells from peripheral blood mononuclear cells, taken in the third trimester of pregnancy. This receptor was identified in a female donor with multiple sclerosis, enrolled in a pregnancy study. The chain employs TRBV7-9 and TRBJ2-7; possible D gene TRBD1, 5 bases. The CDR3, as DNA: TGTGCCAGCATCGCGGACATGGGAAGTTACGAGCAGTACTTC. The encoded protein is CASIADMGSYEQYF.